This is a list of T cell receptor beta chains from one sample in a study of spatial heterogeneity in lung cancer. TCRdb passed the 5' RACE reads through MiXCR, listing each CDR3 protein once. Found here are about 23,000 distinct CDR3 sequences, around 4.5% of them singletons; the top ten hold about 5%. Sequencing was performed on PBMCs, taken at surgery. These receptors were taken from a male donor with early-stage non-small cell lung cancer. The CDR3 runs from the conserved cysteine through the conserved F or W. D genes are given only for firm matches. Clone size is stated in some rows and not others, as once, few, many or a class when expanded.

d_gene	v_gene	abundance	j_gene	CDR3aa	CDR3nt
.	TRBV3-1	many	TRBJ2-7	CASSRAENIYEQYF	TGTGCCAGCAGCCGGGCAGAGAATATATACGAGCAGTACTTC
TRBD1	TRBV28	many	TRBJ1-2	CASSSRQGHDYGYTF	TGTGCCAGCAGTTCGAGACAGGGCCACGACTATGGCTACACCTTC
TRBD2	TRBV5-6	many	TRBJ2-3	CASSPGGLAGGTDTQYF	TGTGCCAGCAGCCCGGGGGGACTAGCGGGAGGCACAGATACGCAGTATTTT
.	TRBV6-2/TRBV6-3	many	TRBJ2-3	CASSYSTERTYTDTQYF	TGTGCCAGCAGTTACTCGACAGAGAGGACTTACACAGATACGCAGTATTTT
TRBD1	TRBV19	few	TRBJ2-2	CASSNRERTGAGELFF	TGTGCCAGTAGTAATAGGGAAAGGACAGGGGCCGGGGAGCTGTTTTTT
.	TRBV10-3	many	TRBJ1-1	CAISESQAPVNTEAFF	TGTGCCATCAGTGAGAGCCAGGCACCTGTGAACACTGAAGCTTTCTTT
.	TRBV18	.	TRBJ2-5	CASSPLGLAPKETQYF	TGTGCCAGCTCACCTCTGGGGCTAGCGCCTAAAGAGACCCAGTACTTC
TRBD1	TRBV19	many	TRBJ2-3	CATKTGGRADTQYF	TGTGCCACCAAGACAGGGGGCAGGGCAGATACGCAGTATTTT
.	TRBV27	medium-sized	TRBJ2-5	CASSLLAPGETQYF	TGTGCCAGCAGTTTATTGGCCCCCGGGGAGACCCAGTACTTC
.	TRBV4-2	many	TRBJ1-2	CASSQDPTAANYGYTF	TGTGCCAGCAGCCAAGACCCGACAGCCGCTAACTATGGCTACACCTTC
.	TRBV11-3	many	TRBJ2-2	CASSSQAGELFF	TGTGCCAGCAGCTCCCAAGCCGGGGAGCTGTTTTTT
.	TRBV27	many	TRBJ2-1	CASSLVRGNEQFF	TGTGCCAGCAGTTTAGTTAGGGGCAATGAGCAGTTCTTC
.	TRBV6-1	.	TRBJ1-5	CASSEGDRGFQPQHF	TGTGCCAGCAGTGAAGGGGATCGTGGGTTTCAGCCCCAGCATTTT
.	TRBV19	many	TRBJ1-1	CASSRRGVTEAFF	TGTGCCAGTAGTCGCAGGGGAGTCACTGAAGCTTTCTTT
.	TRBV20-1	many	TRBJ1-1	CSAPTGLNTEAFF	TGCAGTGCCCCAACAGGGTTGAACACTGAAGCTTTCTTT
.	TRBV25-1	many	TRBJ2-7	CASSGGAPSYEQYF	TGTGCCAGCAGTGGGGGGGCCCCCTCGTACGAGCAGTACTTC
.	TRBV7-2	many	TRBJ2-3	CASSLGQSLDTQYF	TGTGCCAGCAGCTTGGGCCAGAGTTTGGATACGCAGTATTTT
.	TRBV6-2/TRBV6-3	many	TRBJ2-1	CASSYSMEQFF	TGTGCCAGCAGTTACAGTATGGAGCAGTTCTTC
.	TRBV2	many	TRBJ2-5	CAGGDRETQYF	TGTGCCGGGGGCGACCGGGAGACCCAGTACTTC
.	TRBV12-3/TRBV12-4	medium-sized	TRBJ2-3	CASSLRGLSTDTQYF	TGTGCCAGCAGTTTGCGGGGTCTTAGCACAGATACGCAGTATTTT
TRBD1	TRBV5-8	few	TRBJ1-5	CASSLTGTLYQPQHF	TGTGCCAGCAGCCTGACAGGGACCCTCTATCAGCCCCAGCATTTT
.	TRBV6-2/TRBV6-3	many	TRBJ2-2	CASRRGTGELFF	TGTGCCAGCAGGCGCGGTACCGGGGAGCTGTTTTTT
TRBD1	TRBV20-1	many	TRBJ1-3	CSARDRGGNTIYF	TGCAGTGCTAGGGACAGGGGTGGAAACACCATATATTTT
.	TRBV5-1	many	TRBJ2-3	CASRKNQGAAGDTQYF	TGCGCCAGCAGAAAGAACCAGGGAGCGGCGGGAGATACGCAGTATTTT
.	TRBV27	many	TRBJ1-1	CASSLWAGKRNTEAFF	TGTGCCAGCAGTTTATGGGCCGGAAAGAGGAACACTGAAGCTTTCTTT
.	TRBV9	many	TRBJ2-3	CASSGLVADTQYF	TGTGCCAGCAGCGGCCTTGTTGCAGATACGCAGTATTTT